The text below deals with one T cell receptor beta chain. This sample is part of a study of T-cell reconstitution after alpha-beta-depleted transplantation in children. Unique molecular identifiers were built into the TCRbeta library. TCRdb reprocessed the PCR reads with MiXCR, giving one entry per CDR3 protein. The table shows about 370,000 distinct CDR3 sequences, with about a fifth occurring only once. Trimming removed 1 base from V and 5 bases from J, with 9 bases in between. The germline gives CDR1 SGHTA, CDR2 FQGNSA. CDR3 length: 14 amino acids. The chain is built from TRBV7-2 and TRBJ2-1; D is undetermined. Material: PBMCs from the stem cell graft donor, obtained from the stem cell graft. This TCR came from a human donor who donated a stem cell graft to a child with acute myeloid leukemia. The CDR3 DNA reads TGTGCCAGCAGCTTAGTCTGGTCCCACAATGAGCAGTTCTTC. Its translation: CASSLVWSHNEQFF.